Below are 27 T cell receptor beta chains sequenced from a single sample in a study of control samples from healthy donors and cancer patients. Libraries were prepared by immunoSEQ multiplex PCR; TCRdb keeps only in-frame clonotypes and omits some of them. The profile covers some 51,000 clones, with 90% to 97% appearing a single time and about 1% taken by the ten largest. The sequenced material came from blood. These receptors came from a woman under 30 in good health.

V gene TRBV7-2 combines with J gene TRBJ1-1; tentative D call: TRBD1 (5 bases). CDR1 is SGHTA and CDR2 is FQGNSA in the germline V gene. V lost 5 bases to trimming and J lost 7 bases, with 17 bases between them. The CDR3 is 14 residues long. For the CDR3, the DNA is TGTGCCAGCAGCGGGGATACGGGACCCAGTGAAGCTTTCTTT. This gives the protein CASSGDTGPSEAFF. Full variable domain (remainder filled in from reference TRBV7-2 and TRBJ1-1): GAGVSQSPSNKVTEKGKDVELRCDPISGHTALYWYRQSLGQGLEFLIYFQGNSAPDKSGLPSDRFSAERTGGSVSTLTIQRTQQEDSAVYLCASSGDTGPSEAFFGQGTRLTVV.

V is TRBV5-1 and J is TRBJ2-5; D is unresolved. V lost 1 base and J lost 0, with 7 bases in between. This CDR3 comprises 14 residues. Per the germline V gene, CDR1 is SGHRS and CDR2 is YFSETQ. CDR3 bases: TGCGCCAGCAGCTTGACAGTGTACCAAGAGACCCAGTACTTC. Translating gives CASSLTVYQETQYF.

The rearrangement uses TRBV27 and TRBJ1-6, with D perhaps TRBD1 (6 bases). Trimming removed 3 bases from V and 10 bases from J, with 13 bases in between. The CDR3 spans 14 residues. The germline CDR1 and CDR2 sequences are MNHEY and SMNVEV (reference sequence). CDR3 sequence: CASSFQGSASPLHF. The CDR3 nucleotides are TGTGCCAGCAGTTTCCAGGGGTCGGCGTCACCCCTCCACTTT.

The genes are TRBV6-2 or TRBV6-3 and TRBJ1-2; perhaps TRBD1 as D (6 bases). CDR1 is MNHEY and CDR2 is SVGEGT in the germline V gene. The CDR3 extends over 16 amino acids. The germline V and J ends were trimmed by 4 bases and 6 bases, with 21 bases remaining between them. The CDR3 sequence is CASSSYYREEWNGYTF. The CDR3, as DNA: TGTGCCAGCAGTTCCTACTACAGGGAAGAGTGGAATGGCTACACCTTC.

A single count supports this clone. The rearrangement joins TRBV11-2 to TRBJ2-5, with a weak D call TRBD1 (5 bases). The CDR3 is 17 residues long. The V and J ends lost 1 base and 1 base respectively, with 16 bases between them. The germline V gene has CDR1 SGHAT and CDR2 FQNNGV. The CDR3 DNA is TGTGCCAGCAGCTTAGGACCTCCGACAGATGTCCAAGAGACCCAGTACTTC. It codes for CASSLGPPTDVQETQYF.

V is TRBV6-6 and J is TRBJ1-4, with D maybe TRBD1 (5 bases). With 4 bases removed from V and 4 bases from J, the gap between germline ends came to 13 bases. The CDR3 spans 15 residues. CDR1 is MNHNY and CDR2 is SVGAGI in the germline V gene (reference sequence). The CDR3 sequence is CASSSAGVGNEKLFF. The CDR3 nucleotides read TGTGCCAGCAGTTCTGCGGGGGTGGGTAATGAAAAACTGTTTTTT.

The CDR3 protein is CASSLVGLPNEQFF. For the CDR3, the DNA is TGCGCCAGCAGCCTGGTAGGGCTTCCCAATGAGCAGTTCTTC. V and J are TRBV5-1 and TRBJ2-1; D gene unclear. CDR1 is SGHRS and CDR2 is YFSETQ in the germline V gene. V shed 4 bases and J shed 6 bases, with 14 bases lying between them. The CDR3 spans 14 residues.

The rearrangement joins TRBV5-1 to TRBJ1-6; D gene uncertain. Germline CDR1 reads SGHRS; CDR2 reads YFSETQ. CDR3 length equals 14 residues. V was pared by 4 bases and J by 5 bases, with 10 bases between. This chain's CDR3 is CASSVDPHNSPLHF. DNA of the CDR3: TGCGCCAGCAGCGTGGACCCTCATAATTCACCCCTCCACTTT.

The gene calls are TRBV5-4 and TRBJ2-2; 12 positions match TRBD2. The CDR3 has 17 amino acids. With V trimmed by 0 bases and J by 2 bases, 2 bases remained unmatched. Germline-derived CDR1 and CDR2 are SGHNT and YYREEE (reference sequence). For the CDR3, the DNA is TGTGCCAGCAGCTTGGGACTAGCGGGGGAAAACACCGGGGAGCTGTTTTTT. This codes for CASSLGLAGENTGELFF.

The V and J genes are TRBV6-4 and TRBJ2-3; 7 bases agree with TRBD2. J lost 4 bases, V lost 4 bases, and 5 bases had no gene match. From germline, CDR1 is MRHNA and CDR2 SNTAGT. The CDR3 loop spans 14 amino acids. The CDR3 here is CASSVGRDADTQYF. The CDR3 DNA sequence: TGTGCCAGCAGTGTAGGGAGGGACGCAGATACGCAGTATTTT.

The CDR3 sequence is CASSLVGSGAEAFF. The CDR3, as DNA: TGTGCCAGCAGCTTGGTAGGGTCGGGCGCTGAAGCTTTCTTT. This chain uses TRBV5-5 with TRBJ1-1; D unresolved. CDR1 and CDR2 from the germline V gene are SGHKS and YYEKEE (reference sequence). This CDR3 spans 14 amino acids. V shed 0 bases and J shed 6 bases, with 12 bases lying between them.

The CDR3: CASSQDELAGGGNEQFF. DNA for the CDR3: TGTGCCAGCAGCCAAGATGAGTTAGCGGGGGGAGGGAATGAGCAGTTCTTC. This chain connects TRBV3-1 (or the pseudogene TRBV3-2) to TRBJ2-1; 10 nucleotides align to TRBD2. The CDR3 loop spans 17 amino acids. Germline V gene lookup returns CDR1 LGHDT and CDR2 YNNKEL (reference sequence). V was pared by 0 bases and J by 7 bases, with 9 bases of the junction left unmatched.

CDR3 region: CAWSPPGGYTF. For the CDR3, the DNA is TGTGCCTGGAGTCCGCCGGGGGGCTACACCTTC. The V and J genes are TRBV30 and TRBJ1-2; D is uncertain. Trimming removed 2 bases at V and 8 bases at J, with 9 bases between. The germline CDR1 and CDR2 sequences are GTSNPN and SVGIG (reference sequence). The CDR3 covers 11 residues.

CDR3 nucleotides: TGTGCCAGCAGTTGGCGGCAGAACTATGGCTACACCTTC. As protein: CASSWRQNYGYTF. The V and J genes are TRBV27 and TRBJ1-2; no reliable D call. The CDR3 has 13 amino acids. Trimming left V 4 bases short and J 2 bases short, with 8 bases between. Per the germline V gene, CDR1 is MNHEY and CDR2 is SMNVEV (reference sequence).

The V call is TRBV3-1 (or the pseudogene TRBV3-2), the J call TRBJ1-2; 8 bases align to TRBD1. Losses at the gene ends were 3 bases for V and 7 bases for J; bases not matched to a gene: 1. CDR1 and CDR2 from the germline V gene are LGHDT and YNNKEL (reference sequence). This CDR3 is built from 12 residues. CDR3: CASSQTGAGYTF. CDR3 DNA: TGTGCCAGCAGCCAGACAGGGGCTGGCTACACCTTC.

In its sample, this clone was seen once. The gene calls are TRBV7-2 and TRBJ1-2, with TRBD1 matching 7 bases. The CDR3 runs 13 residues. Losses at the gene ends were 1 base for V and 4 bases for J; bases not matched to a gene: 0. Germline CDR1 and CDR2: SGHTA and FQGNSA. CDR3 coding DNA: TGTGCCAGCAGCTTAGACAGGGGCTATGGCTACACCTTC. Translation: CASSLDRGYGYTF.

V gene TRBV7-9 combines with J gene TRBJ2-1; D possibly uses TRBD1 or TRBD2 (6 bases each). The CDR3 has 16 amino acids. CDR1 and CDR2 (germline): SEHNR, FQNEAQ (reference sequence). V lost 5 bases, J lost 5 bases, and 19 bases lay in between. The DNA of the CDR3 is TGTGCCAGCAGCCCCCAGGGGAGTAGGGGGGACAATGAGCAGTTCTTC. It is translated as CASSPQGSRGDNEQFF.

The chain is built from TRBV6-2 or TRBV6-3 and TRBJ2-7; perhaps TRBD2 as D (6 bases). This CDR3 contains 13 residues. Per the germline V gene, CDR1 is MNHEY and CDR2 is SVGEGT. The V gene lost 2 bases and the J gene lost 3 bases, with 8 bases spanning the gap. CDR3 loop: CASSYGGLYEQYF. The CDR3 DNA sequence: TGTGCCAGCAGTTACGGGGGACTCTACGAGCAGTACTTC.

The J gene is TRBJ1-1, the V gene TRBV6-6, with TRBD1 as a possible D gene (6 bases). Trimming removed 3 bases from V and 10 bases from J, with 15 bases in between. The CDR3 extends over 13 amino acids. Germline-derived CDR1 and CDR2 are MNHNY and SVGAGI (reference sequence). The CDR3 coding sequence is TGTGCCAGCAGTTATGGGGGGACAAGTGGAGCTTTCTTT. Protein sequence: CASSYGGTSGAFF.

The chain carries TRBV30 and TRBJ2-1; D is unclear. Trimming shortened V by 1 base and J by 8 bases, and 9 bases separated the two germline ends. The CDR3 loop spans 12 amino acids. Germline V CDR1 and CDR2: GTSNPN, SVGIG (reference sequence). The CDR3 DNA follows: TGTGCCTGGAGTGAGAGTAGGGATGAGCAGTTCTTC. It codes for CAWSESRDEQFF. The full variable domain, in which reference TRBV30 and TRBJ2-1 provide the parts outside the CDR3, is SQTIHQWPATLVQPVGSPLSLECTVEGTSNPNLYWYRQAAGRGLQLLFYSVGIGQISSEVPQNLSASRPQDRQFILSSKKLLLSDSGFYLCAWSESRDEQFFGPGTRLTVL.

V gene TRBV5-1 combines with J gene TRBJ2-7, with 13 bases that match TRBD2. The V gene end was trimmed by 4 bases and the J gene end by 1 base; junction bases not matched to a gene: 5. Germline V gene sequence: CDR1 SGHRS, CDR2 YFSETQ. The length of the CDR3 is 16 residues. In DNA form, the CDR3 reads TGCGCCAGCAGCCTATGGACTAGCGGGGGTTCCTACGAGCAGTACTTC. It codes for CASSLWTSGGSYEQYF.

The V call is TRBV3-1 (or the pseudogene TRBV3-2), the J call TRBJ1-2, with 7 bases matching TRBD1. V trimming: 3 bases; J trimming: 5 bases; junction bases outside the gene matches: 24. Germline values: CDR1 LGHDT, CDR2 YNNKEL (reference sequence). This CDR3 is built from 20 residues. CDR3 protein: CASSQAAGKRDSLPPYGYTF. The CDR3 DNA reads TGTGCCAGCAGCCAGGCCGCCGGGAAGCGGGACAGTCTTCCTCCTTATGGCTACACCTTC.

The rearrangement joins TRBV7-8 to TRBJ2-3; tentatively, D is TRBD1 or TRBD2 (6 bases each). V was trimmed by 4 bases and J by 2 bases, leaving 13 bases between them. The CDR3 is 15 amino acids. CDR1 and CDR2 (germline): SGHVS, FQNEAQ. The CDR3 DNA sequence: TGTGCCAGCAGCTGGCGGGACACTATCACAGATACGCAGTATTTT. Its translation: CASSWRDTITDTQYF. The full variable domain, completed using reference TRBV7-8 and TRBJ2-3, is GAGVSQSPRYKVAKRGQDVALRCDPISGHVSLFWYQQALGQGPEFLTYFQNEAQLDKSGLPSDRFFAERPEGSVSTLKIQRTQQEDSAVYLCASSWRDTITDTQYFGPGTRLTVL.

V and J are TRBV20-1 and TRBJ1-1; TRBD1 matches at 7 bases. CDR1 is DFQATT, CDR2 SNEGSKA, per germline (reference sequence). Unmatched junction bases numbered 6, after V lost 3 bases and J lost 11 bases. CDR3 length: 11 residues. CDR3: CSASTQGYAFF. Here the CDR3 DNA reads TGCAGTGCTAGCACACAGGGGTATGCTTTCTTT.

The V call is TRBV5-5, the J call TRBJ1-3; D call uncertain. The CDR3 extends over 14 amino acids. In germline, CDR1 is SGHKS, CDR2 YYEKEE (reference sequence). V lost 4 bases and J lost 5, with 13 bases in between. This CDR3 is CASSPDHHRNTIYF. CDR3 sequence (DNA): TGTGCCAGCAGCCCGGATCACCACCGAAACACCATATATTTT.

This clone turned up a few times. This rearrangement joins TRBV12-3 or TRBV12-4 to TRBJ2-3, with 11 bases identical to TRBD2. The V and J ends lost 7 bases and 8 bases, in that order; junction bases with no gene match: 5. This CDR3 contains 13 residues. The CDR3 region is CASMASGGRTQYF. CDR3 coding DNA: TGTGCCAGCATGGCTAGCGGGGGGCGTACGCAGTATTTT.

This chain connects TRBV9 to TRBJ1-2, with 7 bases identical to TRBD1. Looked up from germline, CDR1 is SGDLS and CDR2 is YYNGEE. J was trimmed by 1 base and V by 3 bases; bases with no gene match: 6. The CDR3 has 15 amino acids. CDR3 sequence: CASSARQGLNYGYTF. CDR3 sequence (DNA): TGTGCCAGCAGCGCAAGACAGGGACTTAACTATGGCTACACCTTC.